The 3 T cell receptor beta chains below come from one sample, sequenced in a study of cytomegalovirus exposure and HLA in healthy donors. Only in-frame clones appear in the TCRdb table, and some are missing; sequencing was by immunoSEQ multiplex PCR. The sample yields some 120,000 clones, about 83% seen once. The material sequenced was PBMCs. The origin of the receptors is a woman aged 25-40 years in good health and CMV-seronegative.

This sequence joins TRBV5-4 and TRBJ1-6; unclear D gene. The CDR3 is 15 residues long. The V gene's germline CDR1 is SGHNT and CDR2 YYREEE (reference sequence). V lost 0 bases, J lost 6 bases, and 10 bases lay in between. This chain's CDR3 is CASSLGAGGNSPLHF. The CDR3 DNA reads TGTGCCAGCAGCTTGGGTGCGGGTGGTAATTCACCCCTCCACTTT. Supplemented by reference TRBV5-4 and TRBJ1-6, the full variable domain reads ETGVTQSPTHLIKTRGQQVTLRCSSQSGHNTVSWYQQALGQGPQFIFQYYREEENGRGNFPPRFSGLQFPNYSSELNVNALELDDSALYLCASSLGAGGNSPLHFGNGTRLTVT.

The chain joins TRBV4-3 to TRBJ2-7; 10 bases line up with TRBD1. With V trimmed by 4 bases and J by 5 bases, 2 bases remained unmatched. The CDR3 has 13 residues. The germline gives CDR1 LGHNA, CDR2 YSLEER. DNA of the CDR3: TGCGCCAGCAGCCTGGGACAGGGGAACGAGCAGTACTTC. It codes for CASSLGQGNEQYF.

The chain combines TRBV7-9 with TRBJ2-7, with TRBD1 identical over 7 bases. In germline, CDR1 is SEHNR, CDR2 FQNEAQ (reference sequence). The ends lost 5 bases at V and 3 bases at J; junction bases unmatched: 4. The CDR3 is 13 amino acids. The CDR3 DNA reads TGTGCCAGCAGCCTAGGACAGGTCTACGAGCAGTACTTC. It yields the protein CASSLGQVYEQYF.